The 30 T cell receptor beta chains given below trace back to one sample, sequenced in a study of shared clonotypes between healthy human individuals. TCRdb keeps only in-frame clones here, not all; method: immunoSEQ multiplex PCR. Among around 530,000 clones listed, just over 75% were seen once. What was sequenced was PBMCs. The receptors originated from a woman aged 35 to 49 in good health. Some clones in this sample may be carry-over from other donors' samples.

In this sample, this clone turned up a few times. The rearrangement uses TRBV18 and TRBJ2-5; TRBD1 agrees at 7 bases. Unmatched junction bases numbered 9, after V lost 6 bases and J lost 5 bases. Germline V gives CDR1 KGHSH, CDR2 LQKENI. The CDR3 extends over 14 amino acids. DNA for the CDR3: TGTGCCAGCTCCCGTAATCAGGACAGGGAGACCCAGTACTTC. Translating gives CASSRNQDRETQYF.

The chain links TRBV6-5 to TRBJ2-1; D may correspond to TRBD1 or TRBD2 (5 bases each). CDR3 length: 15 residues. V lost 0 bases, J lost 6 bases, and 12 bases lay in between. Germline V gene lookup returns CDR1 MNHEY and CDR2 SVGAGI. The CDR3 sequence is CASSYSGTVSNEQFF. In DNA form, the CDR3 reads TGTGCCAGCAGTTACTCTGGGACCGTGAGCAATGAGCAGTTCTTC.

This clone was detected once. This same CDR3 is encoded by further DNA sequences in the sample. The rearrangement uses TRBV7-9 and TRBJ2-7, with D unresolved. This CDR3 has 11 amino acids. Trimming removed 3 bases at V and 3 bases at J, with 3 bases between. CDR1 and CDR2 (germline): SEHNR, FQNEAQ (reference sequence). CDR3 nucleotide sequence: TGTGCCAGCAGCTTTAGCTACGAGCAGTACTTC. Translation: CASSFSYEQYF.

The rearrangement joins TRBV19 to TRBJ1-1; D not resolved. The CDR3 loop spans 13 amino acids. The V end lost 0 bases, the J end lost 1 base, and 3 bases lay between the germline ends. CDR1 and CDR2 from the germline V gene are LNHDA and SQIVND (reference sequence). The CDR3 nucleotides read TGTGCCAGTAGTATAGATACGAACACTGAAGCTTTCTTT. As protein: CASSIDTNTEAFF.

As regards this clone: Being one base from a much bigger clone, this may be a read error. This specimen includes other DNA sequences encoding the same CDR3. This CDR3 is CASSLGSQDTEAFF. CDR3 nucleotide sequence: TGCGCCAGTAGCCTAGGGAGTCAGGACACTGAAGCTTTCTTT. The chain has TRBV5-1 and TRBJ1-1, with unresolved D. The CDR3 consists of 14 residues. Germline assignment: CDR1 SGHRS and CDR2 YFSETQ. Trimming took off 8 bases at V and 3 bases at J, with 17 bases between the two ends.

The chain carries TRBV5-6 and TRBJ2-7, with D tentatively TRBD1 (6 bases). The CDR3 consists of 12 residues. Germline CDR1 reads SGHDT; CDR2 reads YYEEEE. V dropped 3 bases and J dropped 4 bases, with 8 bases sitting between them. The CDR3, as DNA: TGTGCCAGCAGCTCCGGGACATACGAGCAGTACTTC. It specifies CASSSGTYEQYF.

The chain is built from TRBV19 and TRBJ2-1, with a tentative D call TRBD2 (6 bases). The CDR3 sequence is 14 residues long. Trimming took off 0 bases at V and 10 bases at J, with 13 bases between the two ends. Looked up from germline, CDR1 is LNHDA and CDR2 is SQIVND (reference sequence). Written as DNA, the CDR3 is TGTGCCAGTAGTATAGATTGGTGGAGGGGCGAGCAGTTCTTC. This translates into CASSIDWWRGEQFF.

The V and J genes are TRBV10-2 and TRBJ2-7; D possibly uses TRBD1 or TRBD2 (5 bases each). Germline V CDR1 and CDR2: WSHSY, SAAADI. Trimming shortened V by 10 bases and J by 6 bases, and 16 bases separated the two germline ends. The CDR3 spans 12 residues. CDR3 region: CATRGEVPEQYF. CDR3 DNA: TGCGCCACGAGGGGCGAGGTCCCCGAGCAGTACTTC.

The V and J genes are TRBV7-8 and TRBJ2-7; D not resolved. The CDR3 consists of 11 residues. V was trimmed by 4 bases and J by 2 bases, leaving 3 bases between them. Germline CDR1 SGHVS, CDR2 FQNEAQ. DNA of the CDR3: TGTGCCAGCAGCTCTACCTACGAGCAGTACTTC. It encodes CASSSTYEQYF.

This clone showed up just a few times. The rearrangement uses TRBV18 and TRBJ2-4; D gene unclear. Trimming left V 4 bases short and J 1 base short, with 5 bases between. This CDR3 has 13 residues. Per the germline V gene, CDR1 is KGHSH and CDR2 is LQKENI. CDR3 sequence reads: CASSLIAKNIQYF. DNA of the CDR3: TGTGCCAGCTCACTTATCGCCAAAAACATTCAGTACTTC.

This clone was recorded only once. CDR3 DNA: TGCGCCAGCAGTACCCAGGGGAGGGACGCTGAAGCTTTCTTT. Encoded protein: CASSTQGRDAEAFF. The rearrangement joins TRBV10-2 to TRBJ1-1, with a weak D call TRBD1 (6 bases). The germline gives CDR1 WSHSY, CDR2 SAAADI. The CDR3 is 14 residues long. V was trimmed by 5 bases and J by 6 bases, leaving 16 bases between them.

The rearrangement links TRBV19 to TRBJ1-3, with a possible D match to TRBD1 (6 bases). In germline, CDR1 is LNHDA, CDR2 SQIVND (reference sequence). Trimming took 6 bases from V and 0 from J, leaving 9 bases between them. This CDR3 has 14 residues. The CDR3 DNA reads as TGTGCCAGTAGGACACAGGGCTCTGGAAACACCATATATTTT. The encoded protein is CASRTQGSGNTIYF. The full variable domain, completed using reference TRBV19 and TRBJ1-3, is DGGITQSPKYLFRKEGQNVTLSCEQNLNHDAMYWYRQDPGQGLRLIYYSQIVNDFQKGDIAEGYSVSREKKESFPLTVTSAQKNPTAFYLCASRTQGSGNTIYFGEGSWLTVV.

The V call is TRBV7-9, the J call TRBJ2-1, with D perhaps matching TRBD2 (5 bases). V shed 5 bases and J shed 10 bases, with 12 bases lying between them. This CDR3 has 12 amino acids. The germline CDR1 and CDR2 sequences are SEHNR and FQNEAQ (reference sequence). CDR3 nucleotide sequence: TGTGCCAGCAGCCATGGACTCCTCGAGCAGTTCTTC. Translating gives CASSHGLLEQFF.

V is TRBV7-3 and J is TRBJ2-3, with D hard to call. V lost 3 bases to trimming and J lost 0 bases, with 7 bases between them. CDR3 length: 14 amino acids. Per the germline V gene, CDR1 is SGHTA and CDR2 is FQGTGA. CDR3 sequence: CASSFADSTDTQYF. CDR3 DNA: TGTGCCAGCAGCTTCGCGGATAGCACAGATACGCAGTATTTT.

V is TRBV29-1 and J is TRBJ2-2; 11 bases are shared with TRBD2. V was clipped by 0 bases and J by 7 bases; unmatched bases: 4. This CDR3 contains 15 residues. CDR1 is SQVTM and CDR2 is ANQGSEA in the germline V gene. The CDR3 DNA reads TGCAGCGTTGAAGAAACTAGCGGGAGCGGCGGGGAGCTGTTTTTT. Its translation: CSVEETSGSGGELFF.

The chain combines TRBV19 with TRBJ2-7; D is undetermined. CDR1 is LNHDA and CDR2 is SQIVND in the germline V gene (reference sequence). Trimming stripped 4 bases from V and 5 bases from J, with 15 bases between. The CDR3 is 14 amino acids. CDR3 sequence reads: CASSSPNTGHEQYF. As DNA, the CDR3 is TGTGCCAGTAGTAGCCCCAATACCGGGCACGAGCAGTACTTC.

This clone was detected a few times. The chain couples TRBV9 to TRBJ1-5; 7 bases agree with TRBD1. There are 15 residues in the CDR3. V shed 5 bases and J 3 bases; nucleotides not matched to a gene: 8. Germline values: CDR1 SGDLS, CDR2 YYNGEE. CDR3 loop: CASSSSGTDNQPQHF. In nucleotides, the CDR3 is TGTGCCAGCAGTAGTTCCGGGACAGACAATCAGCCCCAGCATTTT.

This clone came up once. The chain employs TRBV9 and TRBJ2-7; the match to TRBD2 covers 13 bases. CDR3 size: 15 residues. Trimming took 5 bases from V and 6 from J; bases not matched to a gene: 8. The V gene's germline CDR1 is SGDLS and CDR2 YYNGEE. The DNA of the CDR3 is TGTGCCAGCAGGATTAGGACTAGCGGGAGATCCGAGCAGTACTTC. Translation gives CASRIRTSGRSEQYF. The full variable domain, rest sourced from reference TRBV9 and TRBJ2-7, is DSGVTQTPKHLITATGQRVTLRCSPRSGDLSVYWYQQSLDQGLQFLIQYYNGEERAKGNILERFSAQQFPDLHSELNLSSLELGDSALYFCASRIRTSGRSEQYFGPGTRLTVT.

The chain couples TRBV15 to TRBJ1-5; 7 nucleotides agree with TRBD1. Per germline, CDR1 LNHNV and CDR2 YYDKDF (reference sequence). This CDR3 comprises 17 residues. Unmatched junction bases numbered 8, after V lost 2 bases and J lost 1 base. The CDR3 loop reads CATSRTNTGESNQPQHF. CDR3 nucleotide sequence: TGTGCCACCAGCAGAACCAACACAGGGGAGAGCAATCAGCCCCAGCATTTT.

The J gene is TRBJ2-1, the V gene TRBV28; D is uncertain. The CDR3 runs 12 residues. Between the trimmed V and J ends, which lost 6 bases and 9 bases, there was a span of 12 bases. Germline V CDR1 and CDR2: MDHEN, SYDVKM. In DNA, the CDR3 is TGTGCCAGCAGCGCCCCGGCTGTTGAGCAGTTCTTC. Its protein is CASSAPAVEQFF. Drawing the rest from reference TRBV28 and TRBJ2-1, the complete variable domain is DVKVTQSSRYLVKRTGEKVFLECVQDMDHENMFWYRQDPGLGLRLIYFSYDVKMKEKGDIPEGYSVSREKKERFSLILESASTNQTSMYLCASSAPAVEQFFGPGTRLTVL.

The V and J genes are TRBV27 and TRBJ2-1; 9 positions agree with TRBD1. The ends lost 5 bases at V and 7 bases at J; junction bases unmatched: 3. The CDR3 length is 13 residues. Germline V gene lookup returns CDR1 MNHEY and CDR2 SMNVEV (reference sequence). The CDR3 DNA reads as TGTGCCAGCAGTCCGGGGACAGGGAATGAGCAGTTCTTC. This codes for CASSPGTGNEQFF.

This sequence joins TRBV28 and TRBJ1-4; D is unresolved. V gave up 7 bases and J gave up 3 bases, with 12 bases separating them. Per germline, CDR1 MDHEN and CDR2 SYDVKM. The CDR3 covers 14 residues. The CDR3 nucleotides are TGTGCCAGCACCTTAGGGAGATCTAATGAAAAACTGTTTTTT. It codes for CASTLGRSNEKLFF.

J is TRBJ1-3 and V is TRBV28; D is unclear. The germline gives CDR1 MDHEN, CDR2 SYDVKM. V was cut by 3 bases and J by 4 bases, with 10 bases left in between. The CDR3 loop spans 14 amino acids. In nucleotides, the CDR3 is TGTGCCAGCAGTTTGTCCAACTCGGGAAACACCATATATTTT. Its protein is CASSLSNSGNTIYF.

This clone appeared many times. Other DNA sequences in this sample translate to the same CDR3. This chain uses TRBV10-3 with TRBJ2-7; a weak D match, TRBD2 (6 bases). V lost 6 bases and J lost 0, with 6 bases in between. The CDR3 has 12 amino acids. CDR1 is ENHRY, CDR2 SYGVKD, per germline. CDR3 nucleotide sequence: TGTGCCATCAGGGGAGGCTCCTACGAGCAGTACTTC. This sequence encodes CAIRGGSYEQYF.

V usage is TRBV18 and J usage is TRBJ2-1; tentatively, D is TRBD1 (5 bases). In germline, CDR1 is KGHSH, CDR2 LQKENI. This CDR3 is 18 amino acids long. Trimming removed 2 bases from V and 2 bases from J, with 19 bases in between. The CDR3 protein is CASSPTTQATRAYNEQFF. In DNA form, the CDR3 reads TGTGCCAGCTCACCAACAACACAGGCGACGAGAGCCTACAATGAGCAGTTCTTC.

Of note for this clone: This sample includes further DNA sequences coding for the same CDR3. The CDR3 loop is CASGLAGSDTQYF. CDR3 DNA: TGTGCTAGTGGTTTGGCAGGGTCAGATACGCAGTATTTT. The chain carries TRBV12-5 and TRBJ2-3; possibly TRBD1 for D (5 bases). The CDR3 sequence is 13 residues long. With 1 base removed from V and 4 bases from J, the gap between germline ends came to 6 bases. Germline V gives CDR1 LGHNT, CDR2 FRNRAP. The variable domain in full, completed from reference TRBV12-5 and TRBJ2-3, reads DARVTQTPRHKVTEMGQEVTMRCQPILGHNTVFWYRQTMMQGLELLAYFRNRAPLDDSGMPKDRFSAEMPDATLATLKIQPSEPRDSAVYFCASGLAGSDTQYFGPGTRLTVL.

This clone was recorded a few times. The chain has TRBV7-3 and TRBJ1-1; D is possibly TRBD1 (5 bases). V lost 8 bases and J lost 8, with 15 bases in between. CDR1 and CDR2 (germline): SGHTA, FQGTGA. CDR3 length equals 12 residues. This CDR3 reads CASAPSGGEAFF. As DNA, the CDR3 is TGTGCCAGCGCCCCCTCCGGGGGAGAAGCTTTCTTT.

To note about this clone: Other DNA sequences within the sample encode an identical CDR3. The chain joins TRBV2 to TRBJ1-5; D gene uncertain. This CDR3 comprises 13 residues. Germline-derived CDR1 and CDR2 are SNHLY and FYNNEI. Trimming stripped 6 bases from V and 4 bases from J, with 10 bases between. For the CDR3, the DNA is TGTGCCAGCAGCGTGAGTGTAAATCAGCCCCAGCATTTT. Its translation is CASSVSVNQPQHF.

The chain carries TRBV28 and TRBJ1-2; a weak D match, TRBD1 (5 bases). This CDR3 spans 14 amino acids. With 6 bases removed from V and 8 bases from J, the gap between germline ends came to 19 bases. The germline V gene encodes CDR1 MDHEN and CDR2 SYDVKM. The CDR3 loop is CASSLLGTAMGYTF. The CDR3 DNA is TGTGCCAGCAGCCTGCTAGGGACTGCGATGGGCTACACCTTC.

The chain joins TRBV15 to TRBJ1-5, with D unresolved. The germline V gene has CDR1 LNHNV and CDR2 YYDKDF (reference sequence). V lost 0 bases and J lost 6, with 9 bases in between. The CDR3 extends over 14 amino acids. The CDR3 coding sequence is TGTGCCACCAGCAGAGATAAGGGCCTTCAGCCCCAGCATTTT. Residues: CATSRDKGLQPQHF.